A single sample is the source of the 25 T cell receptor beta chains below, sequenced in a study of cytomegalovirus exposure and HLA in healthy donors. TCRdb's copy holds only in-frame clones and misses some; the assay was immunoSEQ multiplex PCR. Among 250,000 to 350,000 clones listed, approximately 88% were seen once. Sequencing used PBMCs. The receptors come from a man aged 25 to 40 in good health and CMV-seronegative.

This chain uses TRBV30 with TRBJ2-5; tentatively, D is TRBD1 (5 bases). The CDR3 has 11 amino acids. Germline CDR1 GTSNPN, CDR2 SVGIG (reference sequence). The V and J ends lost 3 bases and 5 bases respectively, with 7 bases between them. This chain's CDR3 is CAWRGAETQYF. DNA for the CDR3: TGTGCCTGGAGAGGGGCGGAGACCCAGTACTTC.

This clone has only a few counts. V gene TRBV4-3 combines with J gene TRBJ2-6; 8 nucleotides agree with TRBD1. Germline-derived CDR1 and CDR2 are LGHNA and YSLEER. V lost 2 bases and J lost 0; bases outside the gene matches: 3. The CDR3 has 17 residues. DNA for the CDR3: TGCGCCAGCAGCCAACAGGGGGCGAGCTCTGGGGCCAACGTCCTGACTTTC. Protein: CASSQQGASSGANVLTF.

The V and J genes are TRBV6-6 and TRBJ1-1; D is perhaps TRBD1 (6 bases). The CDR3 covers 15 residues. CDR1 is MNHNY, CDR2 SVGAGI, per germline (reference sequence). Trimming pared 3 bases from V and 3 bases from J, leaving 14 bases between. The chain's CDR3 is CASSYQITGYTEAFF. CDR3 bases: TGTGCCAGCAGTTATCAAATTACAGGGTACACTGAAGCTTTCTTT.

V usage is TRBV2 and J usage is TRBJ1-3, with no clear D. V was clipped by 7 bases and J by 0 bases, with 10 bases between them. CDR3 length equals 14 residues. The germline V gene encodes CDR1 SNHLY and CDR2 FYNNEI. The CDR3, as DNA: TGTGCCAGCAACGGTGGGCTCTCTGGAAACACCATATATTTT. It specifies CASNGGLSGNTIYF. The whole variable domain, filled in from reference TRBV2 and TRBJ1-3, reads EPEVTQTPSHQVTQMGQEVILRCVPISNHLYFYWYRQILGQKVEFLVSFYNNEISEKSEIFDDQFSVERPDGSNFTLKIRSTKLEDSAMYFCASNGGLSGNTIYFGEGSWLTVV.

The rearrangement uses TRBV7-8 and TRBJ1-1, with D hard to call. The CDR3 consists of 15 residues. Trimming took 0 bases from V and 1 from J, leaving 9 bases between them. The V gene's germline CDR1 is SGHVS and CDR2 FQNEAQ. Here the CDR3 reads CASSLAPQPNTEAFF. DNA for the CDR3: TGTGCCAGCAGCTTAGCACCACAGCCGAACACTGAAGCTTTCTTT.

The rearrangement joins TRBV29-1 to TRBJ1-6; 9 bases fit TRBD1. The V gene end was trimmed by 6 bases and the J gene end by 6 bases; junction bases not matched to a gene: 6. There are 14 residues in the CDR3. Germline CDR1 and CDR2: SQVTM and ANQGSEA. The CDR3 nucleotides are TGCAGCGTGCGACAGGGGGGAGGTAATTCACCCCTCCACTTT. Protein product: CSVRQGGGNSPLHF. The full variable domain, in which reference TRBV29-1 and TRBJ1-6 provide the parts outside the CDR3, is SAVISQKPSRDICQRGTSLTIQCQVDSQVTMMFWYRQQPGQSLTLIATANQGSEATYESGFVIDKFPISRPNLTFSTLTVSNMSPEDSSIYLCSVRQGGGNSPLHFGNGTRLTVT.

This rearrangement joins TRBV5-1 to TRBJ1-2, with D unclear. V lost 7 bases to trimming and J lost 0 bases, with 10 bases between them. Germline CDR1 SGHRS, CDR2 YFSETQ. This CDR3 comprises 13 residues. Here the CDR3 reads CASSLAANYGYTF. The CDR3 DNA sequence: TGCGCCAGCTCCCTGGCAGCTAACTATGGCTACACCTTC.

The chain recombines TRBV7-9 with TRBJ2-3; TRBD1 aligns across 10 bases. Losses at the gene ends were 4 bases for V and 2 bases for J; bases not matched to a gene: 9. The CDR3 has 17 amino acids. In germline, CDR1 is SEHNR, CDR2 FQNEAQ (reference sequence). Here the CDR3 DNA reads TGTGCCAGCAGCTCAGACAGGGGGCGTAGTTCCACAGATACGCAGTATTTT. Its translation is CASSSDRGRSSTDTQYF.

The J gene is TRBJ2-7, the V gene TRBV29-1; D is uncertain. Trimming removed 3 bases from V and 1 base from J, with 7 bases in between. Per the germline V gene, CDR1 is SQVTM and CDR2 is ANQGSEA. The CDR3 covers 12 residues. Here the CDR3 DNA reads TGCAGCGTTGAGGTCAGTTCCTACGAGCAGTACTTC. This encodes CSVEVSSYEQYF.

J is TRBJ1-1 and V is TRBV18, with 7 bases lining up with TRBD1. After removal of 5 bases from V and 1 base from J, the junction contained 7 bases not matched to a gene. Germline V gives CDR1 KGHSH, CDR2 LQKENI. CDR3 length: 15 amino acids. The CDR3 region is CASSSVWTGNTEAFF. CDR3 in DNA: TGTGCCAGCTCATCCGTGTGGACAGGGAACACTGAAGCTTTCTTT.

The V and J genes are TRBV9 and TRBJ1-2, with TRBD1 matching 7 bases. V gave up 4 bases and J gave up 5 bases; unmatched junction bases: 11. The CDR3 is 15 amino acids. CDR1 and CDR2 from the germline V gene are SGDLS and YYNGEE. CDR3 nucleotides: TGTGCCAGCAGCTCTCAGGAGGGGGCAGGTTATGGCTACACCTTC. Encoded protein: CASSSQEGAGYGYTF.

The rearrangement uses TRBV2 and TRBJ1-6; the match to TRBD1 covers 8 bases. The CDR3 has 16 amino acids. Germline lookup yields CDR1 SNHLY and CDR2 FYNNEI. V trimming: 3 bases; J trimming: 7 bases; junction bases outside the gene matches: 8. The CDR3 region is CASSDAGTGGNSPLHF. CDR3 sequence (DNA): TGTGCCAGCAGTGACGCCGGGACAGGTGGGAATTCACCCCTCCACTTT. The entire variable domain, with the rest obtained from reference TRBV2 and TRBJ1-6, is as follows: EPEVTQTPSHQVTQMGQEVILRCVPISNHLYFYWYRQILGQKVEFLVSFYNNEISEKSEIFDDQFSVERPDGSNFTLKIRSTKLEDSAMYFCASSDAGTGGNSPLHFGNGTRLTVT.

There are a few counts of this clone. This rearrangement joins TRBV6-5 to TRBJ1-2, with TRBD1 as a possible D gene (6 bases). Trimming took 6 bases from V and 5 from J, leaving 13 bases between them. Germline CDR1 reads MNHEY; CDR2 reads SVGAGI. The CDR3 is made up of 13 amino acids. CDR3 residues: CASRRDTEYGYTF. The CDR3 bases are TGTGCCAGCAGACGGGACACGGAATATGGCTACACCTTC.

This clone showed up just once. The rearrangement links TRBV6-6 to TRBJ2-5; possible D gene TRBD2, 5 bases. CDR1 MNHNY and CDR2 SVGAGI come from the germline V gene (reference sequence). V was trimmed by 0 bases and J by 0 bases, leaving 5 bases between them. The CDR3 has 14 residues. The CDR3 DNA reads TGTGCCAGCAGTTACTCGAGGGACCAAGAGACCCAGTACTTC. This codes for CASSYSRDQETQYF.

The CDR3 coding sequence is TGTGCCAGCAGCTTCCAGGGGGCCGGCGGCTACACCTTC. Amino acids: CASSFQGAGGYTF. The chain carries TRBV7-2 and TRBJ1-2, with 8 bases aligning to TRBD1. Germline assignment: CDR1 SGHTA and CDR2 FQGNSA. CDR3 length: 13 amino acids. After removal of 3 bases from V and 8 bases from J, the junction contained 5 bases not matched to a gene. The whole variable domain, remainder taken from reference TRBV7-2 and TRBJ1-2, is GAGVSQSPSNKVTEKGKDVELRCDPISGHTALYWYRQSLGQGLEFLIYFQGNSAPDKSGLPSDRFSAERTGGSVSTLTIQRTQQEDSAVYLCASSFQGAGGYTFGSGTRLTVV.

The chain uses TRBV5-1 and TRBJ2-7; 7 nucleotides agree with TRBD1. J was trimmed by 6 bases and V by 0 bases; bases with no gene match: 6. The CDR3 extends over 14 amino acids. Germline V gives CDR1 SGHRS, CDR2 YFSETQ. The CDR3 DNA reads as TGCGCCAGCAGCTTGGGACAGGGTTTCGGCGAGCAGTACTTC. As protein: CASSLGQGFGEQYF.

The rearrangement joins TRBV19 to TRBJ1-2, with 12 bases identical to TRBD1. The CDR3 sequence is 16 residues long. The junction had 8 bases not matched to a gene; V was cut back by 5 bases and J by 4 bases. Germline V CDR1 and CDR2: LNHDA, SQIVND (reference sequence). This CDR3 reads CASSELGTGGGYGYTF. The DNA for the CDR3 is TGTGCCAGTAGTGAGCTCGGGACAGGGGGCGGCTATGGCTACACCTTC.

This clone was counted a few times. The chain uses TRBV7-8 and TRBJ2-3, with D perhaps matching TRBD2 (5 bases). Per the germline V gene, CDR1 is SGHVS and CDR2 is FQNEAQ. The CDR3 is 13 amino acids. V was cut by 3 bases and J by 4 bases, with 8 bases left in between. CDR3 DNA: TGTGCCAGCAGCTTCGCGGGTGCAGATACGCAGTATTTT. Encoded protein: CASSFAGADTQYF.

This chain uses TRBV6-5 with TRBJ2-7, with 12 bases lining up with TRBD2. Germline V CDR1 and CDR2: MNHEY, SVGAGI. The CDR3 is 14 amino acids. V shed 6 bases and J 6 bases; nucleotides not matched to a gene: 6. Written as DNA, the CDR3 is TGTGCCAGCAGGCCTCCTAGCGGGGGGGTCGAGCAGTACTTC. Translated: CASRPPSGGVEQYF.

This chain connects TRBV7-8 to TRBJ2-2, with 7 bases aligning to TRBD1. The germline gives CDR1 SGHVS, CDR2 FQNEAQ. The CDR3 consists of 12 residues. J gave up 6 bases and V 5 bases, and 0 bases lay outside the gene matches. This CDR3 is CASSQGAGELFF. In nucleotides, the CDR3 is TGTGCCAGCAGCCAGGGGGCCGGGGAGCTGTTTTTT.

This clone was counted a single time. The chain couples TRBV6-5 to TRBJ1-6, with 7 positions matching TRBD1. Looked up from germline, CDR1 is MNHEY and CDR2 is SVGAGI. The CDR3 consists of 13 residues. V trimming: 10 bases; J trimming: 6 bases; junction bases outside the gene matches: 6. Here the CDR3 reads CATRTGGNSPLHF. CDR3 DNA: TGTGCCACCCGGACAGGTGGTAATTCACCCCTCCACTTT.

The CDR3: CASSLKGARTGELFF. The CDR3 DNA reads as TGTGCCAGCAGCTTGAAGGGGGCGAGAACCGGGGAGCTGTTTTTT. The chain uses TRBV5-4 and TRBJ2-2; 7 bases fit TRBD1. J was trimmed by 5 bases and V by 1 base; bases with no gene match: 5. This CDR3 is 15 amino acids long. Germline CDR1 is SGHNT and CDR2 is YYREEE (reference sequence).

The rearrangement links TRBV11-2 to TRBJ2-5; TRBD2 matches 10 bases. The CDR3 contains 17 residues. Trimming cost V 1 base and J 4 bases; bases outside gene matches: 9. Germline values: CDR1 SGHAT, CDR2 FQNNGV. The chain's CDR3 is CASSLVAGTSGVETQYF. CDR3 DNA sequence: TGTGCCAGCAGCTTAGTGGCTGGTACTAGCGGGGTAGAGACCCAGTACTTC. The full variable domain, completed using reference TRBV11-2 and TRBJ2-5, is EAGVAQSPRYKIIEKRQSVAFWCNPISGHATLYWYQQILGQGPKLLIQFQNNGVVDDSQLPKDRFSAERLKGVDSTLKIQPAKLEDSAVYLCASSLVAGTSGVETQYFGPGTRLLVL.

This chain uses TRBV4-1 with TRBJ1-6; D call uncertain. V lost 2 bases, J lost 4 bases, and 9 bases lay in between. This CDR3 contains 15 residues. Per the germline V gene, CDR1 is MGHRA and CDR2 is YSYEKL. Here the CDR3 DNA reads TGCGCCAGCAGCCAACCCCCAATTTATAATTCACCCCTCCACTTT. It specifies CASSQPPIYNSPLHF.

This chain links TRBV2 with TRBJ2-7; D gene uncertain. Trimming left V 3 bases short and J 4 bases short, with 7 bases between. Germline loops: CDR1 SNHLY, CDR2 FYNNEI. This CDR3 is built from 12 residues. The CDR3 nucleotides are TGTGCCAGCAGTGACAAATTTTACGAGCAGTACTTC. This codes for CASSDKFYEQYF.